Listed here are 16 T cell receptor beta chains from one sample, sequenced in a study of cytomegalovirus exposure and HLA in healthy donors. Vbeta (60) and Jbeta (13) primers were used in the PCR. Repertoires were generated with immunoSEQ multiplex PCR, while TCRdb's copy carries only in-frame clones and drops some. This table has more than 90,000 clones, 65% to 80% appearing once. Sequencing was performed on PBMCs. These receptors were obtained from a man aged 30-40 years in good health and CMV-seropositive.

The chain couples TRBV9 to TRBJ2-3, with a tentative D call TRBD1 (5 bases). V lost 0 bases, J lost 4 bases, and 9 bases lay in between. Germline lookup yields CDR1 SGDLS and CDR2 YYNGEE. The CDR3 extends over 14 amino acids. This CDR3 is CASSVEGSPDTQYF. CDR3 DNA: TGTGCCAGCAGCGTAGAGGGGTCCCCAGATACGCAGTATTTT.

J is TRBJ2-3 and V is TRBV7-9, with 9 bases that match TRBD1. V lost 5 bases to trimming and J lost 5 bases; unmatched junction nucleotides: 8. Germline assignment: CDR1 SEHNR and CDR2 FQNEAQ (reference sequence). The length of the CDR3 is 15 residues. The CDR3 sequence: CASSQATGGIDTQYF. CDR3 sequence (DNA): TGTGCCAGCAGCCAAGCGACAGGGGGGATAGATACGCAGTATTTT.

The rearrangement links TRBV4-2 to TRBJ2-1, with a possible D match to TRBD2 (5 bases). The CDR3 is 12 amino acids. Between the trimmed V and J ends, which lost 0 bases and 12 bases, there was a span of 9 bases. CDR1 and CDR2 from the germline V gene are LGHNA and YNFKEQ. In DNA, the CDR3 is TGTGCCAGCAGCCAAGAAGGCGGGCCGCAGTTCTTC. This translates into CASSQEGGPQFF.

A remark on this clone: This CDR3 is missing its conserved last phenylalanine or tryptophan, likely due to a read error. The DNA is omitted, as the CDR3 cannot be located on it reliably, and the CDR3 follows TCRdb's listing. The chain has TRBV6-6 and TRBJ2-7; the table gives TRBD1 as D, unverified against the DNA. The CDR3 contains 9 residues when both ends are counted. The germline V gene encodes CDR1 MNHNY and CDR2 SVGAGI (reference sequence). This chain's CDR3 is CASSRRGRI.

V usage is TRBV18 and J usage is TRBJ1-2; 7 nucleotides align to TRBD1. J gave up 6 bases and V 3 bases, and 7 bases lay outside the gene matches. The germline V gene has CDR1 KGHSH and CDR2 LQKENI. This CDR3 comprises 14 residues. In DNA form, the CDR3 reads TGTGCCAGCTCACCCTCGGGACAGCACGATGGCTACACCTTC. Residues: CASSPSGQHDGYTF.

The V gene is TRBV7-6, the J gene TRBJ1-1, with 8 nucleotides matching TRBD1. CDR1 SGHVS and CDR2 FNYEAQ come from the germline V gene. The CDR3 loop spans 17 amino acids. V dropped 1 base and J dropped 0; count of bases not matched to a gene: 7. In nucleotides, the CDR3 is TGTGCCAGCAGCTTAGACAGGGGGAACTTCGTGAACACTGAAGCTTTCTTT. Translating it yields CASSLDRGNFVNTEAFF. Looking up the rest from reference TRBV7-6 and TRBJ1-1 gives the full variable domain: GAGVSQSPRYKVTKRGQDVALRCDPISGHVSLYWYRQALGQGPEFLTYFNYEAQQDKSGLPNDRFSAERPEGSISTLTIQRTEQRDSAMYRCASSLDRGNFVNTEAFFGQGTRLTVV.

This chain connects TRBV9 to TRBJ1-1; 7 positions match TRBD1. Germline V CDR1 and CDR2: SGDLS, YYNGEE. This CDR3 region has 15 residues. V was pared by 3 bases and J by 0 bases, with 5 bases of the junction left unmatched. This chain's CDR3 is CASSGTGQMNTEAFF. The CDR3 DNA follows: TGTGCCAGCAGCGGTACGGGACAGATGAACACTGAAGCTTTCTTT.

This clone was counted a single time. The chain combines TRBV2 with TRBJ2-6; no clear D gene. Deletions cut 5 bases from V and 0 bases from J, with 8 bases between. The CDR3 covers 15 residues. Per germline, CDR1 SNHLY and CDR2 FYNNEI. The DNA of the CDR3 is TGTGCCAGCAGTCAGGTACGCTCTGGGGCCAACGTCCTGACTTTC. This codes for CASSQVRSGANVLTF.

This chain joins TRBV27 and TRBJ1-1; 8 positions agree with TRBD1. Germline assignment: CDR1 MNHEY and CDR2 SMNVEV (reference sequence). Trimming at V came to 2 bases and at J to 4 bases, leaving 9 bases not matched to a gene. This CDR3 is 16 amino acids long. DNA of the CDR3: TGTGCCAGCAGTTTACCACCGACAGGGGTGAGCACTGAAGCTTTCTTT. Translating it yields CASSLPPTGVSTEAFF.

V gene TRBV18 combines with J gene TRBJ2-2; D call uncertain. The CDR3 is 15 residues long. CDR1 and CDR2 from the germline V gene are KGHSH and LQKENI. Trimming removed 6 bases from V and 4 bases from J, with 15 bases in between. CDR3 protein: CASSPTDDTTGELFF. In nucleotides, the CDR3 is TGTGCCAGCTCCCCTACAGATGACACCACCGGGGAGCTGTTTTTT.

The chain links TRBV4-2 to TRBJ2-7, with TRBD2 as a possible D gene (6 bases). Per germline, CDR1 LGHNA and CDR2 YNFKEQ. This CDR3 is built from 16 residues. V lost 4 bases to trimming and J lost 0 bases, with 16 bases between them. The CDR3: CASSREGRGSSYEQYF. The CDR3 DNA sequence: TGTGCCAGCAGCCGAGAAGGGCGGGGTAGCTCCTACGAGCAGTACTTC.

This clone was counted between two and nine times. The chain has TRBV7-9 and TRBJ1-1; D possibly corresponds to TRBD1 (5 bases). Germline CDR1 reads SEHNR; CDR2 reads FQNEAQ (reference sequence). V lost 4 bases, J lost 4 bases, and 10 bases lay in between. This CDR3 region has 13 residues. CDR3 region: CASSSQEGTEAFF. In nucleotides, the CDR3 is TGTGCCAGCAGCTCACAGGAGGGCACTGAAGCTTTCTTT.

In DNA form, the CDR3 reads TGTGCCAGCAGCCCGGGACAGGGAATCCTCTATGGCTACACCTTC. Translation gives CASSPGQGILYGYTF. V is TRBV11-2 and J is TRBJ1-2; 9 bases align to TRBD1. Per the germline V gene, CDR1 is SGHAT and CDR2 is FQNNGV. The CDR3 contains 15 residues. V lost 5 bases to trimming and J lost 4 bases; unmatched junction nucleotides: 8.

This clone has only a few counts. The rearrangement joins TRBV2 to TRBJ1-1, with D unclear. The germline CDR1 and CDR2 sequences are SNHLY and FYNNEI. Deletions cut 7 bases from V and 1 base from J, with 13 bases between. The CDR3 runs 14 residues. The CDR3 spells CASILQRGNTEAFF. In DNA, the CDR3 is TGTGCCAGCATCCTTCAGCGGGGGAACACTGAAGCTTTCTTT.

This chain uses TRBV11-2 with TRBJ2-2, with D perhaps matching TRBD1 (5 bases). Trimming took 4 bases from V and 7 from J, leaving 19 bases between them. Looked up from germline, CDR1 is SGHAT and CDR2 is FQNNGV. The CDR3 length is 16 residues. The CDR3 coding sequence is TGTGCCAGCAGCTCCCGGCCTCCAGCGACAGACGGGGAGCTGTTTTTT. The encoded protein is CASSSRPPATDGELFF.

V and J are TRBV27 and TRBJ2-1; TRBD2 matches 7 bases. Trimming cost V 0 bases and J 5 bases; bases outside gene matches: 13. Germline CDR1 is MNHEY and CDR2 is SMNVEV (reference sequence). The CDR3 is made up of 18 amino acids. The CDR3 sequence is CASSLSYAGAGLDNEQFF. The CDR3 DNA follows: TGTGCCAGCAGTTTATCCTACGCGGGAGCGGGGCTAGACAATGAGCAGTTCTTC.